This T cell receptor beta chain was recorded in a study of cytomegalovirus exposure and HLA in healthy donors. Study-level information: An early data release held tens of millions of unique TCRs from HLA-typed donors.

Study conclusions and caveats: Cytomegalovirus association was listed for about 150 TCR beta chains.

PCR amplification relied on 60 Vbeta primers (plus 13 Jbeta primers). Generated by immunoSEQ multiplex PCR, the TCRdb table keeps only in-frame clones and is missing some. The sample holds around 64,000 clones, approximately 80% seen once. Samples came from healthy bone marrow donors. As concerns this clone: Antigen specificity is unknown.

The clonotype was recovered from a man aged 18-30 years in good health and CMV-seropositive. The sequencing sample was made of PBMCs.

The CDR3 reads CASSQDRSGVADTQYF. The CDR3 DNA sequence: TGCGCCAGCAGCCAAGATCGGTCAGGGGTGGCAGATACGCAGTATTTT. This sequence joins TRBV4-1 and TRBJ2-3; D possibly corresponds to TRBD1 (6 bases). The CDR3 loop spans 16 amino acids. Germline lookup yields CDR1 MGHRA and CDR2 YSYEKL. V dropped 0 bases and J dropped 4 bases, with 14 bases sitting between them.